Included here is one TCR beta chain sequence, with context. What it binds is unknown. These data belong to a study of cytomegalovirus exposure and HLA in healthy donors. Whole-study findings and limits: A prior analysis recorded that most TCR beta V segments were productive about 90% or about 30% of the time.

Primers: 60 Vbeta forward and 13 Jbeta reverse. Sequencing was performed with immunoSEQ multiplex PCR; in TCRdb, only in-frame clones are kept and a portion is missing. Here the sample spans around 150,000 clones, 70% to 90% being singletons. Germline values: CDR1 SNHLY, CDR2 FYNNEI. The CDR3 extends over 12 amino acids. Trimming shortened V by 8 bases and J by 8 bases, and 15 bases separated the two germline ends. The sample was PBMCs. The receptor was isolated from a young woman in good health and CMV-seronegative. This chain uses TRBV2 with TRBJ1-1; D might be TRBD1 (5 bases). CDR3 sequence (DNA): TGTGCCAGCTGCTCGGGGGTACAGGAAGCTTTCTTT. This codes for CASCSGVQEAFF.